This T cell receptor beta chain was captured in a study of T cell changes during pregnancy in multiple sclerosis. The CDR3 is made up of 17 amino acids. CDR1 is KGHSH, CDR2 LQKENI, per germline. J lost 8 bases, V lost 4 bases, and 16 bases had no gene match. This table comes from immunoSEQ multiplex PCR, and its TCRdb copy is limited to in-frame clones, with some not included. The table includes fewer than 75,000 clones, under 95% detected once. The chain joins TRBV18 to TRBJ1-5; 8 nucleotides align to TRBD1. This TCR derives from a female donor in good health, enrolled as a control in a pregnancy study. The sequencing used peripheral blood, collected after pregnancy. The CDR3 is CASSLLAPGQAGEPQHF. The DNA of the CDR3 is TGTGCCAGCTCACTTCTCGCACCGGGACAGGCGGGAGAGCCCCAGCATTTT.